Below, 5 T cell receptor beta chains from the same sample are listed, as sequenced in a study of CD8+CD57+ T cells in acquired aplastic anemia. Profiling of TCR beta VDJ combinations and CDR3 sequences used genomic DNA as template. A single record per CDR3 protein comes from TCRdb applying MiXCR to the reads. Seen here are 200,000 or so distinct CDR3 sequences, roughly 64% observed once, and the top ten hold 46%. The sequenced material came from sorted CD4+, CD8+, or CD8+CD57+ T cells (not recorded which) from PBMCs. The origin of the receptors is a human donor with severe aplastic anemia or a healthy control (not recorded which).

This clonotype was detected ten times or more. The chain recombines TRBV7-2 with TRBJ2-3; D remains unclear. Per the germline V gene, CDR1 is SGHTA and CDR2 is FQGNSA. The CDR3 has 12 amino acids. With 5 bases removed from V and 7 bases from J, the gap between germline ends came to 10 bases. In nucleotides, the CDR3 is TGTGCCAGCAGCCCTCTTGTGAATACGCAGTATTTT. Residues: CASSPLVNTQYF. Using reference TRBV7-2 and TRBJ2-3 for the parts outside the CDR3, the full variable domain is GAGVSQSPSNKVTEKGKDVELRCDPISGHTALYWYRQSLGQGLEFLIYFQGNSAPDKSGLPSDRFSAERTGGSVSTLTIQRTQQEDSAVYLCASSPLVNTQYFGPGTRLTVL.

This clonotype was counted only a few times. The chain combines TRBV7-8 with TRBJ2-7; 7 nucleotides line up with TRBD1. The CDR3 is 15 amino acids. Trimming took 4 bases from V and 1 from J; bases not matched to a gene: 7. The germline V gene encodes CDR1 SGHVS and CDR2 FQNEAQ. The DNA of the CDR3 is TGTGCCAGCAGCTCTCGACAGGGCCCGTCCTACGAGCAGTACTTC. Protein: CASSSRQGPSYEQYF.

For this clonotype: A much larger clone lies one base from this, so it may be a read error. The chain has TRBV16 and TRBJ2-1; 8 bases are a match to TRBD1. The germline V gene encodes CDR1 KGHSY and CDR2 FQNENV. This CDR3 has 16 residues. The CDR3 here is CANSHTLDRVYNEQFF. In nucleotides, the CDR3 is TGTGCCAACAGCCACACCTTGGACAGGGTTTACAATGAGCAGTTCTTC.

The DNA of the CDR3 is TGTGCCATCAGTGAGTCCACCGGGACTAGCCCAGAGTTCTTC. Amino acid sequence: CAISESTGTSPEFF. The chain couples TRBV10-3 to TRBJ2-1, with TRBD2 matching 9 bases. The CDR3 sequence is 14 residues long. Germline V CDR1 and CDR2: ENHRY, SYGVKD. J gave up 14 bases and V 0 bases, and 8 bases lay outside the gene matches.

This clonotype showed up just once. V and J are TRBV15 and TRBJ1-5; TRBD1 might be the D (5 bases). CDR3 length: 14 amino acids. Trimming left V 4 bases short and J 6 bases short, with 13 bases between. The germline V gene encodes CDR1 LNHNV and CDR2 YYDKDF (reference sequence). The CDR3 protein is CATSTSQGVQPQHF. Written as DNA, the CDR3 is TGTGCCACCAGCACCAGCCAGGGTGTTCAGCCCCAGCATTTT.